One and the same sample provided the 32 T cell receptor beta chains below, sequenced in a study of early T cells in non-severe SARS-CoV-2 infection. MiXCR, run by TCRdb on the 5' RACE reads, gives a single entry per CDR3 protein. This table holds fewer than 35,000 distinct CDR3 sequences, approximately 6% found once. Material for sequencing was whole blood. The receptors stem from an adult who was a healthcare worker with PCR-confirmed SARS-CoV-2 infection or an uninfected control (not recorded which).

By proportion, this clonotype is medium-sized (0.01 to 0.1%). The chain is built from TRBV7-9 and TRBJ2-7; D gene unclear. The CDR3 loop spans 16 amino acids. V was pared by 1 base and J by 2 bases, with 15 bases between. Germline loops: CDR1 SEHNR, CDR2 FQNEAQ (reference sequence). The CDR3 DNA reads TGTGCCAGCAGCTTAGAGGCTAGTAGGAGACCCTACGAGCAGTACTTC. Protein: CASSLEASRRPYEQYF.

Many counts were recorded for this clonotype. The genes are TRBV24-1 and TRBJ2-3, with D perhaps assigned TRBD1 or TRBD2 (6 bases each). Per the germline V gene, CDR1 is KGHDR and CDR2 is SFDVKD. The CDR3 has 14 residues. Trimming left V 3 bases short and J 7 bases short, with 13 bases between. The CDR3 bases are TGTGCCACCAGTGATCCCGGGGGCACGAATACGCAGTATTTT. As protein: CATSDPGGTNTQYF.

The chain carries TRBV9 and TRBJ2-3, with 8 nucleotides matching TRBD2. The germline gives CDR1 SGDLS, CDR2 YYNGEE. V was clipped by 0 bases and J by 1 base; unmatched bases: 7. The CDR3 has 17 amino acids. CDR3 sequence: CASSVAPSGFGTDTQYF. The CDR3 region has the DNA TGTGCCAGCAGCGTAGCTCCTAGCGGGTTCGGCACAGATACGCAGTATTTT.

This clonotype was found many times. The chain is built from TRBV4-1 and TRBJ2-5; tentative D call: TRBD2 (6 bases). Trimming stripped 1 base from V and 5 bases from J, with 17 bases between. The CDR3 sequence is 16 residues long. The germline V gene has CDR1 MGHRA and CDR2 YSYEKL. The CDR3 loop is CASSQGRDILRETQYF. The CDR3 DNA reads as TGCGCCAGCAGCCAAGGGAGGGATATACTAAGGGAGACCCAGTACTTC.

The V gene is TRBV20-1, the J gene TRBJ1-6; TRBD1 aligns across 8 bases. The CDR3 totals 14 residues. Germline loops: CDR1 DFQATT, CDR2 SNEGSKA (reference sequence). CDR3 sequence reads: CSRGRGLADSPLHF. CDR3 sequence (DNA): TGCAGCAGGGGCAGGGGGCTCGCGGATTCACCCCTCCACTTT.

This clonotype was counted only a few times. The chain carries TRBV19 and TRBJ2-4; TRBD1 or TRBD2 may be the D gene (5 bases each). CDR1 and CDR2 (germline): LNHDA, SQIVND (reference sequence). Trimming left V 10 bases short and J 0 bases short, with 16 bases between. CDR3 length: 15 residues. As DNA, the CDR3 is TGTGCCACCTCCCAGGGAGCCTCAGCCAAAAACATTCAGTACTTC. Translation gives CATSQGASAKNIQYF.

This clonotype was recorded many times. V is TRBV6-2 or TRBV6-3 and J is TRBJ2-1; D gene uncertain. The V gene lost 2 bases and the J gene lost 4 bases, with 12 bases spanning the gap. Germline assignment: CDR1 MNHEY and CDR2 SVGEGT. The CDR3 is 15 residues long. In DNA, the CDR3 is TGTGCCAGCAGTTACGGGCCAGCCTATTACAATGAGCAGTTCTTC. As protein: CASSYGPAYYNEQFF.

This clonotype was recorded at least ten times. The rearrangement links TRBV4-3 to TRBJ2-7, with 8 bases identical to TRBD1. V lost 2 bases and J lost 6; bases outside the gene matches: 3. The CDR3 is 13 amino acids. Per germline, CDR1 LGHNA and CDR2 YSLEER. The CDR3 protein is CASSQNRGSEQYF. CDR3 nucleotides: TGCGCCAGCAGCCAAAACAGGGGGAGCGAGCAGTACTTC.

Ten or more counts support this clonotype. The rearrangement links TRBV6-6 to TRBJ1-2; a weak D match, TRBD1 (6 bases). V was shortened by 0 bases and J by 5 bases, with 16 bases between the two germline ends. CDR3 length: 16 residues. Germline assignment: CDR1 MNHNY and CDR2 SVGAGI (reference sequence). CDR3 in amino acids: CASSYSQGRGEYGYTF. The DNA of the CDR3 is TGTGCCAGCAGTTACTCCCAGGGCAGGGGAGAATATGGCTACACCTTC.

In its sample, this clonotype was seen many times. This rearrangement joins TRBV6-5 to TRBJ1-1; 8 nucleotides line up with TRBD1. Germline loops: CDR1 MNHEY, CDR2 SVGAGI. The J segment lost 4 bases and the V segment lost 2 bases, leaving 3 bases of the junction unmatched. The CDR3 totals 14 residues. CDR3 loop: CASSYRTGSTEAFF. CDR3 DNA sequence: TGTGCCAGCAGTTACCGGACAGGGAGCACTGAAGCTTTCTTT.

This clonotype came up many times. The chain combines TRBV5-1 with TRBJ2-6, with no clear D. Trimming stripped 5 bases from V and 1 base from J, with 7 bases between. Germline CDR1 is SGHRS and CDR2 is YFSETQ. The CDR3 totals 14 residues. This CDR3 reads CASSVGSGANVLTF. CDR3 nucleotide sequence: TGCGCCAGCAGTGTAGGGTCTGGGGCCAACGTCCTGACTTTC.

This chain links TRBV4-3 with TRBJ2-7; no definite D call. Germline V lookup: CDR1 LGHNA, CDR2 YSLEER. V dropped 4 bases and J dropped 3 bases, with 10 bases sitting between them. The CDR3 is made up of 13 amino acids. CDR3 nucleotide sequence: TGCGCCAGCAGCCTACACCCCCACTACGAGCAGTACTTC. It specifies CASSLHPHYEQYF.

This clonotype was recorded at least ten times. The chain recombines TRBV18 with TRBJ2-1; 10 nucleotides match TRBD2. The CDR3 runs to 17 residues. Germline CDR1 reads KGHSH; CDR2 reads LQKENI. Trimming removed 5 bases from V and 10 bases from J; junction bases left unmatched: 17. CDR3 sequence reads: CASSSTQPSGGSGEQFF. Written as DNA, the CDR3 is TGTGCCAGCTCATCTACTCAGCCTAGCGGGGGTTCAGGCGAGCAGTTCTTC.

There are a few counts of this clonotype. The chain joins TRBV2 to TRBJ1-1; no firm D call. The germline V and J ends were trimmed by 2 bases and 1 base, with 5 bases remaining between them. Germline V gives CDR1 SNHLY, CDR2 FYNNEI. This CDR3 region has 13 residues. CDR3 in amino acids: CASSESANTEAFF. In DNA, the CDR3 is TGTGCCAGCAGTGAAAGTGCGAACACTGAAGCTTTCTTT.

This clonotype has ten or more counts. The chain joins TRBV5-1 to TRBJ2-5; D gene ambiguous. The V gene lost 5 bases and the J gene lost 2 bases, with 13 bases spanning the gap. CDR3 length: 14 amino acids. Germline lookup yields CDR1 SGHRS and CDR2 YFSETQ. CDR3 loop: CASSFEVLQETQYF. CDR3 DNA sequence: TGCGCCAGCAGTTTTGAGGTTCTTCAAGAGACCCAGTACTTC.

This clonotype was seen repeatedly, ten times or more. For the CDR3, the DNA is TGTGCCAGCAGTTACGGACCCCTAGGAAAACTGTTTTTT. Its translation is CASSYGPLGKLFF. The chain has TRBV6-5 and TRBJ1-4, with D unresolved. The germline CDR1 and CDR2 sequences are MNHEY and SVGAGI. The CDR3 has 13 amino acids. Trimming took off 2 bases at V and 10 bases at J, with 11 bases between the two ends.

At least ten counts were recorded for this clonotype. The chain is built from TRBV5-1 and TRBJ2-7; D call uncertain. Per the germline V gene, CDR1 is SGHRS and CDR2 is YFSETQ. This CDR3 has 11 amino acids. Trimming pared 3 bases from V and 1 base from J, leaving 2 bases between. CDR3 DNA: TGCGCCAGCAGCTCTTCCTACGAGCAGTACTTC. This codes for CASSSSYEQYF.

This clonotype was counted ten times or more. This chain's CDR3 is CASSFGGLDGYTF. CDR3 bases: TGTGCCAGCAGTTTTGGGGGACTGGATGGCTACACCTTC. The chain employs TRBV28 and TRBJ1-2, with D perhaps matching TRBD1 (5 bases). V lost 3 bases to trimming and J lost 6 bases, with 11 bases between them. This CDR3 has 13 residues. Germline-derived CDR1 and CDR2 are MDHEN and SYDVKM.

Many counts were recorded for this clonotype. The chain links TRBV27 to TRBJ2-7, with D possibly being TRBD1 or TRBD2 (6 bases each). Between the trimmed V and J ends, which lost 8 bases and 5 bases, there was a span of 16 bases. Germline CDR1 reads MNHEY; CDR2 reads SMNVEV (reference sequence). CDR3 length: 13 amino acids. CDR3 protein: CASGWGATDEQYF. The CDR3 DNA reads as TGTGCCAGCGGCTGGGGGGCCACTGACGAGCAGTACTTC.

This clonotype was seen at least ten times. The chain carries TRBV4-3 and TRBJ2-2; D perhaps matches TRBD2 (5 bases). Germline V gene sequence: CDR1 LGHNA, CDR2 YSLEER. The CDR3 contains 15 residues. The V and J ends lost 0 bases and 3 bases respectively, with 8 bases between them. The CDR3 region is CASSQERAYTGELFF. In nucleotides, the CDR3 is TGCGCCAGCAGCCAAGAGAGGGCCTACACCGGGGAGCTGTTTTTT.

The CDR3 spells CASSRGRDRGHEQYF. The CDR3 DNA follows: TGTGCCAGCAGTCGGGGCCGAGACAGGGGCCACGAGCAGTACTTC. The chain links TRBV6-5 to TRBJ2-7, with 8 bases aligning to TRBD1. This CDR3 is 15 amino acids long. Germline CDR1 is MNHEY and CDR2 is SVGAGI. With 5 bases clipped from V and 5 bases from J, the junction kept 11 bases outside the gene matches.

This clonotype has ten or more counts. This chain links TRBV7-7 with TRBJ2-2; TRBD2 aligns across 11 bases. CDR1 SSHAT and CDR2 FNYEAQ come from the germline V gene (reference sequence). The CDR3 runs to 16 residues. V trimming: 3 bases; J trimming: 0 bases; junction bases outside the gene matches: 0. CDR3 in amino acids: CASSLTSGANTGELFF. The CDR3 nucleotides are TGTGCCAGCAGCTTGACTAGCGGGGCGAACACCGGGGAGCTGTTTTTT. Complete variable domain (other parts from reference TRBV7-7 and TRBJ2-2): GAGVSQSPRYKVTKRGQDVTLRCDPISSHATLYWYQQALGQGPEFLTYFNYEAQPDKSGLPSDRFSAERPEGSISTLTIQRTEQRDSAMYRCASSLTSGANTGELFFGEGSRLTVL.

This clonotype was counted ten times or more. Mismatch with germline at one junction end may stem from a read error. This sequence joins TRBV7-9 and TRBJ2-1; the D is unclear. This CDR3 comprises 14 residues. Germline V gives CDR1 SEHNR, CDR2 FQNEAQ (reference sequence). The CDR3 DNA reads TGTGCCAGCAACTTAGAATCACGGCCCGGGGAGCAGTTCTTC. Protein product: CASNLESRPGEQFF.

This clonotype was counted many times. V and J are TRBV5-6 and TRBJ2-1; D gene ambiguous. Trimming left V 1 base short and J 5 bases short, with 1 base between. CDR3 size: 11 residues. Germline CDR1 reads SGHDT; CDR2 reads YYEEEE. As DNA, the CDR3 is TGTGCCAGCAGCTTGAACAATGAGCAGTTCTTC. It specifies CASSLNNEQFF.

Ten or more counts support this clonotype. The chain combines TRBV5-1 with TRBJ2-3, with D possibly being TRBD1 or TRBD2 (5 bases each). CDR3 length: 15 amino acids. Per the germline V gene, CDR1 is SGHRS and CDR2 is YFSETQ. Trimming shortened V by 6 bases and J by 2 bases, and 16 bases separated the two germline ends. The CDR3 is CASTPGTDYTDTQYF. The CDR3 nucleotides read TGCGCCAGCACCCCCGGGACCGACTACACAGATACGCAGTATTTT.

This clonotype came up many times. V is TRBV10-2 and J is TRBJ2-3; TRBD2 aligns across 8 bases. Germline CDR1 is WSHSY and CDR2 is SAAADI. J was trimmed by 3 bases and V by 3 bases; bases with no gene match: 8. The CDR3 contains 16 residues. The DNA for the CDR3 is TGCGCCAGCAGTGATCGGGGGGGCCTGGGGACAGATACGCAGTATTTT. It translates to CASSDRGGLGTDTQYF.

Points on this clonotype: A much larger clone lies a single base off, so this may be a read error. The genes are TRBV11-3 and TRBJ1-1; D is undetermined. This CDR3 contains 14 residues. With 0 bases removed from V and 1 base from J, the gap between germline ends came to 6 bases. Germline CDR1 SGHNT, CDR2 YENEEA. CDR3 in amino acids: CASSLESGNTEAFF. As DNA, the CDR3 is TGTGCCAGCAGCTTAGAGTCAGGGAACACTGAAGCTTTCTTT.

This clonotype was detected only a few times. The chain has TRBV2 and TRBJ1-1; 7 positions match TRBD1. V trimming: 2 bases; J trimming: 5 bases; junction bases outside the gene matches: 5. The CDR3 extends over 14 amino acids. CDR1 and CDR2 from the germline V gene are SNHLY and FYNNEI. CDR3 loop: CASSETTGWTEAFF. The CDR3, as DNA: TGTGCCAGCAGTGAAACGACAGGGTGGACTGAAGCTTTCTTT.

This clonotype has ten or more counts. CDR3 DNA sequence: TGTGCCAGCAGCTTAGATCCCGGACTTTTCAATGAGCAGTTCTTC. Its protein product is CASSLDPGLFNEQFF. This chain uses TRBV11-2 with TRBJ2-1; TRBD2 is a possible D gene (5 bases). The CDR3 is 15 amino acids. V lost 0 bases to trimming and J lost 6 bases, with 12 bases between them. Germline CDR1 is SGHAT and CDR2 is FQNNGV.

In its sample, this clonotype was seen many times. This chain uses TRBV6-5 with TRBJ2-5; 10 nucleotides line up with TRBD1. Trimming cost V 5 bases and J 5 bases; bases outside gene matches: 8. Germline-derived CDR1 and CDR2 are MNHEY and SVGAGI. This CDR3 comprises 15 residues. As DNA, the CDR3 is TGTGCCAGCAGTCCGAGGTGGGACAGGGGCGAGACCCAGTACTTC. Amino acid sequence: CASSPRWDRGETQYF.

There are many counts of this clonotype. The chain joins TRBV2 to TRBJ1-1; D not certain. Germline V gives CDR1 SNHLY, CDR2 FYNNEI. Between the trimmed V and J ends, which lost 7 bases and 5 bases, there was a span of 17 bases. The CDR3 spans 14 residues. CDR3 sequence (DNA): TGTGCCAGCACCAGATTATTGTTAGGGACTGAAGCTTTCTTT. Its translation: CASTRLLLGTEAFF.

In the case of this clonotype: This could be a read error, since a much larger clone is one nucleotide away. The V and J genes are TRBV2 and TRBJ2-2, with D perhaps matching TRBD2 (5 bases). Per the germline V gene, CDR1 is SNHLY and CDR2 is FYNNEI. There are 13 residues in the CDR3. The CDR3 spells CASSESGTVELFF. DNA for the CDR3: TGTGCCAGCAGTGAAAGCGGCACCGTGGAGCTGTTTTTT.